This T cell receptor beta chain originates from a study of blood T cell repertoires in COVID-19 (dated by TCRdb to 2019 to 2021). Regarding the complete study: Collaborator samples came from the United States, Italy and Spain and covered acute and convalescent phases of COVID-19. The prospective study material was composed of cDNA or gDNA derived from T cells, B-cell-depleted T cells, or PBMCs. The repertoires were released in a freely available public database meant as a resource for research on the immune response to SARS-CoV-2. Nearly every sample came with metadata listing a de-identified subject ID, COVID-19 status, age in years and sex. Where available, HLA class I and class II types were obtained from metadata supplied by the sample provider rather than from assay-based typing. The dataset comprised deeply sampled blood TCRbeta repertoires from subjects exposed to, actively infected with, or recovered from COVID-19. The samples were drawn from two sources: the first 160 participants of the ongoing ImmuneRACE study, and 950 to 1,500 subjects contributed by 6 global collaborators.

A word on this clone: Its recognized antigen is unknown. Base qualities were left out, and no much larger clone turns up one base away.

Another Seattle source contributed samples from volunteer blood donors who had recovered from COVID-19. Each collaborating institution followed its own protocols to collect whole blood in K2EDTA tubes. For TCRbeta analysis, collaborators shipped samples as frozen whole blood, isolated PBMCs, or DNA extracted from either of those sample types. What the research found in general, with its limitations: The amount of clinical and demographic metadata varied by source and participant and was provided uncurated.

The immunoSEQ Assay, a bias-controlled multiplex PCR, was used to amplify TCRbeta CDR3 regions from genomic DNA. Concerning the study's data processing: Within the assay, amplification of reference gene primers was used to estimate how many nucleated cells each sample contained. To quantify the absolute abundance of each unique TCRbeta CDR3 rearrangement, sequence reads were collapsed and filtered. For each sample, productive Simpson clonality was calculated as the square root of Simpson's diversity index over productive rearrangements. The immuneACCESS repertoire file appears here via TCRdb, limited to in-frame rearrangements. These files lack a portion of the clones; in checked studies, under half of the deficit traces to unresolved V genes, and the cause of the others is not known. From that table come the V and J calls and clone size; the DNA was used to work out D and trimming. The sample table holds about 160,000 clones, of which 80% to 90% were seen once. In total, the top ten clones hold around 7.7% of the sample.

The germline V gene (reference sequence) supplies CDR1 LNHDA and CDR2 SQIVND. V loses 6 bases at its end and J loses 4 bases; junction bases beyond the gene matches: 16. CDR3 length: 17 amino acids, cysteine to phenylalanine. The kept DNA is CDR3 alone, 51 bases in frame from the first base. Sequenced sample: peripheral blood. The rearrangement combines TRBV19 with TRBJ1-2; 8 bases in the junction line up with TRBD1. The clonotype originates from a man aged 35-49 years who had recovered from COVID-19. The bases read TGTGCCAGTAGCGCCCAGGGGGCCCACCCATTTATCTATGGCTACACCTTC. Its translation is CASSAQGAHPFIYGYTF.